One and the same sample provided the 25 T cell receptor beta chains below, sequenced in a study of shared clonotypes between healthy human individuals. TCRdb keeps only in-frame clones here, not all; method: immunoSEQ multiplex PCR. The repertoire holds approximately 1.5 million clones, with under 99% as singletons. The sample was naive CD4+ T cells sorted from blood. Subset meaning: CD45RA+ positively selected. The source is a man aged 25 to 40 in good health.

The CDR3 coding sequence is TGTGCCAGCAGCTCTGGACAGGGCTTTTCCTATGGCTACACCTTC. It is translated as CASSSGQGFSYGYTF. The chain employs TRBV5-6 and TRBJ1-2; 8 bases map to TRBD1. The CDR3 runs 15 residues. Trimming cost V 3 bases and J 4 bases; bases outside gene matches: 8. Germline CDR1 SGHDT, CDR2 YYEEEE.

The chain couples TRBV28 to TRBJ1-1, with a tentative D call TRBD1 (6 bases). The germline CDR1 and CDR2 sequences are MDHEN and SYDVKM. The CDR3 runs 14 residues. With 6 bases removed from V and 1 base from J, the gap between germline ends came to 12 bases. DNA for the CDR3: TGTGCCAGCAGAGCCGGGACACCGAACACTGAAGCTTTCTTT. Its translation is CASRAGTPNTEAFF.

The chain uses TRBV29-1 and TRBJ2-7; no definite D call. Looked up from germline, CDR1 is SQVTM and CDR2 is ANQGSEA. The CDR3 consists of 12 residues. V was trimmed by 3 bases and J by 5 bases, leaving 11 bases between them. Here the CDR3 reads CSVDSGSHEQYF. DNA for the CDR3: TGCAGCGTTGACTCGGGTTCCCACGAGCAGTACTTC.

This clone was recorded once. The chain joins TRBV5-4 to TRBJ1-2; TRBD1 agrees at 9 bases. Germline V gene lookup returns CDR1 SGHNT and CDR2 YYREEE (reference sequence). The CDR3 runs 14 residues. Trimming removed 4 bases from V and 6 bases from J; junction bases left unmatched: 7. In nucleotides, the CDR3 is TGTGCCAGCAGCCGTATACAGGGGGCGGATGGCTACACCTTC. As protein: CASSRIQGADGYTF.

The chain has TRBV5-4 and TRBJ2-5; 11 bases align to TRBD2. V lost 3 bases to trimming and J lost 2 bases; unmatched junction nucleotides: 6. The CDR3 sequence is 16 residues long. Per the germline V gene, CDR1 is SGHNT and CDR2 is YYREEE (reference sequence). The CDR3 protein is CASSSPLAGGQETQYF. The CDR3 DNA sequence: TGTGCCAGCAGCTCCCCCCTAGCGGGAGGTCAAGAGACCCAGTACTTC. Supplemented by reference TRBV5-4 and TRBJ2-5, the full variable domain reads ETGVTQSPTHLIKTRGQQVTLRCSSQSGHNTVSWYQQALGQGPQFIFQYYREEENGRGNFPPRFSGLQFPNYSSELNVNALELDDSALYLCASSSPLAGGQETQYFGPGTRLLVL.

This clone has a single count. This chain connects TRBV19 to TRBJ1-1; D unclear. This CDR3 has 14 residues. Looked up from germline, CDR1 is LNHDA and CDR2 is SQIVND (reference sequence). The V and J ends lost 2 bases and 8 bases respectively, with 15 bases between them. In DNA, the CDR3 is TGTGCCAGTAGTATACGGGGTATTCCTGCCGAAGCTTTCTTT. This sequence encodes CASSIRGIPAEAFF.

In its sample, this clone was seen once. The final CDR3 position lacks the conserved phenylalanine or tryptophan, pointing to a likely read error. The limits of the CDR3 on the DNA are not certain, so only TCRdb's listed CDR3 is given. The rearrangement links TRBV10-1 to TRBJ1-4. Germline CDR1 WNHNN, CDR2 SYGVQD (reference sequence). The CDR3 totals 16 residues, both ends included. The CDR3: CASSFGLKRGWATERL.

The rearrangement uses TRBV7-2 and TRBJ2-1, with 7 bases aligning to TRBD2. The length of the CDR3 is 17 residues. V lost 5 bases, J lost 9 bases, and 19 bases stayed unmatched. Germline CDR1 reads SGHTA; CDR2 reads FQGNSA. CDR3 region: CASSPTGRERGRGEQFF. CDR3 nucleotides: TGTGCCAGCAGCCCAACGGGGCGGGAGAGGGGCCGAGGTGAGCAGTTCTTC.

This clone was seen just once. The J gene is TRBJ2-2, the V gene TRBV27; no clear D gene. This CDR3 region has 14 residues. The V end lost 5 bases, the J end lost 1 base, and 8 bases lay between the germline ends. Germline lookup yields CDR1 MNHEY and CDR2 SMNVEV (reference sequence). In nucleotides, the CDR3 is TGTGCCAGCAGTCTAACTGGGAACACCGGGGAGCTGTTTTTT. Its protein is CASSLTGNTGELFF.

This chain links TRBV28 with TRBJ2-7; 7 bases align to TRBD1. Germline loops: CDR1 MDHEN, CDR2 SYDVKM. The CDR3 runs to 15 residues. V gave up 1 base and J gave up 6 bases; unmatched junction bases: 9. CDR3 sequence reads: CASSLSDRVWVEQYF. CDR3 nucleotide sequence: TGTGCCAGCAGTTTATCCGACAGGGTGTGGGTCGAGCAGTACTTC.

This chain uses TRBV5-6 with TRBJ1-4; unclear D gene. Germline-derived CDR1 and CDR2 are SGHDT and YYEEEE. The CDR3 spans 15 residues. Trimming removed 4 bases from V and 6 bases from J, with 16 bases in between. CDR3 coding DNA: TGTGCCAGCAGCCCGGGGATACAGTTAGATGAAAAACTGTTTTTT. Amino acids: CASSPGIQLDEKLFF. Drawing the rest from reference TRBV5-6 and TRBJ1-4, the complete variable domain is DAGVTQSPTHLIKTRGQQVTLRCSPKSGHDTVSWYQQALGQGPQFIFQYYEEEERQRGNFPDRFSGHQFPNYSSELNVNALLLGDSALYLCASSPGIQLDEKLFFGSGTQLSVL.

V gene TRBV11-2 combines with J gene TRBJ1-1, with TRBD1 as a possible D gene (5 bases). V dropped 1 base and J dropped 9 bases, with 18 bases sitting between them. Germline CDR1 SGHAT, CDR2 FQNNGV. The CDR3 runs 15 residues. The CDR3 here is CASSLAHYGAVKAFF. The CDR3 DNA follows: TGTGCCAGCAGCTTAGCCCACTACGGGGCTGTCAAAGCTTTCTTT.

The chain couples TRBV27 to TRBJ2-3; no reliable D call. Germline assignment: CDR1 MNHEY and CDR2 SMNVEV (reference sequence). V was trimmed by 0 bases and J by 5 bases, leaving 6 bases between them. The CDR3 consists of 13 residues. The CDR3 spells CASSLSTGDTQYF. CDR3 in DNA: TGTGCCAGCAGTTTATCGACGGGAGATACGCAGTATTTT.

This chain links TRBV5-1 with TRBJ1-2; 9 nucleotides match TRBD1. V shed 4 bases, J shed 4 bases, and the junction held 8 bases outside the gene matches. CDR3 length: 15 amino acids. Germline lookup yields CDR1 SGHRS and CDR2 YFSETQ. CDR3 sequence (DNA): TGCGCCAGCAGCCTAGGACAGGGGCGCCCCTATGGCTACACCTTC. Translating it yields CASSLGQGRPYGYTF. The full variable domain, completed using reference TRBV5-1 and TRBJ1-2, is KAGVTQTPRYLIKTRGQQVTLSCSPISGHRSVSWYQQTPGQGLQFLFEYFSETQRNKGNFPGRFSGRQFSNSRSEMNVSTLELGDSALYLCASSLGQGRPYGYTFGSGTRLTVV.

The J gene is TRBJ2-3, the V gene TRBV29-1; no reliable D call. Germline V gene lookup returns CDR1 SQVTM and CDR2 ANQGSEA. Trimming left V 2 bases short and J 3 bases short, with 6 bases between. There are 12 residues in the CDR3. CDR3 in amino acids: CSVEPRTDTQYF. The CDR3 bases are TGCAGCGTTGAACCCCGTACAGATACGCAGTATTTT.

This sequence joins TRBV4-3 and TRBJ2-3; D is undetermined. The V gene's germline CDR1 is LGHNA and CDR2 YSLEER. The ends were cut back, 3 bases at V and 0 bases at J, with 10 bases in the middle. The CDR3 has 15 amino acids. The CDR3 loop is CASSQGDSSTDTQYF. CDR3 coding DNA: TGCGCCAGCAGCCAGGGCGACTCTAGCACAGATACGCAGTATTTT.

This clone occurred once. The gene calls are TRBV2 and TRBJ2-7, with 7 bases lining up with TRBD1. CDR3 size: 13 residues. The germline V gene encodes CDR1 SNHLY and CDR2 FYNNEI. Trimming removed 6 bases from V and 3 bases from J; junction bases left unmatched: 5. CDR3 in DNA: TGTGCCAGCAGGGGACAGTTTTTCTACGAGCAGTACTTC. Translation: CASRGQFFYEQYF.

The chain couples TRBV28 to TRBJ2-3, with TRBD2 identical over 7 bases. The germline gives CDR1 MDHEN, CDR2 SYDVKM. The CDR3 has 15 residues. The trim removed 1 base at V and 3 bases at J, leaving 4 bases unmatched. The CDR3 DNA is TGTGCCAGCAGTTTATCCCTCGGGGGGACAGATACGCAGTATTTT. This encodes CASSLSLGGTDTQYF.

About this clone itself: In the same sample, other DNA sequences code for this CDR3. CDR3 in DNA: TGTGCCAGCAGCTTAGGGTCTAGCGGGAACAATGAGCAGTTCTTC. Protein sequence: CASSLGSSGNNEQFF. The chain couples TRBV7-9 to TRBJ2-1; 9 bases are shared with TRBD2. This CDR3 contains 15 residues. Trimming cost V 1 base and J 5 bases; bases outside gene matches: 3. Germline CDR1 reads SEHNR; CDR2 reads FQNEAQ (reference sequence).

This clone occurred once. This sequence joins TRBV2 and TRBJ2-1; D remains ambiguous. The ends were cut back, 4 bases at V and 4 bases at J, with 8 bases in the middle. Germline loops: CDR1 SNHLY, CDR2 FYNNEI. The CDR3 length is 13 residues. The CDR3 DNA reads TGTGCCAGCAGTGGGGAAACGTACAATGAGCAGTTCTTC. Its protein is CASSGETYNEQFF.

This chain joins TRBV10-3 and TRBJ2-7; D not resolved. The CDR3 loop spans 12 amino acids. The V gene lost 6 bases and the J gene lost 7 bases, with 13 bases spanning the gap. The germline V gene encodes CDR1 ENHRY and CDR2 SYGVKD. For the CDR3, the DNA is TGTGCCATCAGGGAACTGAGTAGGGAGCAGTACTTC. Its protein product is CAIRELSREQYF.

The J gene is TRBJ2-1, the V gene TRBV2; 10 bases fit TRBD2. This CDR3 is built from 16 residues. Trimming took 4 bases from V and 2 from J; bases not matched to a gene: 5. The germline CDR1 and CDR2 sequences are SNHLY and FYNNEI. DNA for the CDR3: TGTGCCAGCAGTGCTAGCGGGAGACCCCCCTACAATGAGCAGTTCTTC. Its protein product is CASSASGRPPYNEQFF.

This clone was detected once. The CDR3 bases are TGTGCCAGCATCGGAACCCGGAACACTGAAGCTTTCTTT. Translated, it gives CASIGTRNTEAFF. V gene TRBV2 combines with J gene TRBJ1-1; unclear D gene. Germline CDR1 SNHLY, CDR2 FYNNEI. This CDR3 spans 13 amino acids. The V end lost 7 bases, the J end lost 1 base, and 10 bases lay between the germline ends.

As DNA, the CDR3 is TGTGCCAGCAGCGCCCGATGGCAGGGGGCGTACACCGGGGAGCTGTTTTTT. Translation: CASSARWQGAYTGELFF. The rearrangement links TRBV5-6 to TRBJ2-2, with 8 bases aligning to TRBD1. Per the germline V gene, CDR1 is SGHDT and CDR2 is YYEEEE. The CDR3 loop spans 17 amino acids. V shed 4 bases and J 3 bases; nucleotides not matched to a gene: 11.

This clone was observed a single time. The sample holds other DNA sequences that translate to the same CDR3. Here the CDR3 reads CATSRGGALSYEQYF. CDR3 sequence (DNA): TGTGCCACCAGCAGAGGTGGGGCCCTTTCCTACGAGCAGTACTTC. This chain connects TRBV15 to TRBJ2-7, with D maybe TRBD1 (5 bases). Trimming pared 1 base from V and 1 base from J, leaving 11 bases between. Germline-derived CDR1 and CDR2 are LNHNV and YYDKDF (reference sequence). The CDR3 covers 15 residues.